This paragraph covers one T cell receptor (beta chain) sequence. Its antigen is unidentified. Samples with a second dose at about 4 or about 12 weeks were pooled together. Here immunoSEQ multiplex PCR was the method, and the copy in TCRdb shows in-frame clones only, minus some. In the table there are more than 85,000 clones, approximately 88% of which are singletons. The data were taken from a study of T cell responses to AZD1222 COVID-19 vaccine. Study results and caveats: Baseline serology detected seropositivity in only six AZD1222 recipients. Spike-specific TCR breadth and depth grew following two AZD1222 doses.

The CDR3 covers 14 residues. V lost 1 base and J 4 bases, leaving 10 bases between the germline ends. Germline lookup yields CDR1 SGHTA and CDR2 FQGTGA. The V call is TRBV7-3, the J call TRBJ2-5; tentatively, D is TRBD1 or TRBD2 (5 bases each). This material consisted of peripheral blood, taken 28 days after the second AZD1222 dose. This clonotype originated in an adult who received the AZD1222 COVID-19 vaccine. CDR3: CASSLSGDPETQYF. The CDR3, as DNA: TGTGCCAGCAGCTTAAGTGGGGACCCAGAGACCCAGTACTTC. The variable domain in full, with the rest retrieved from reference TRBV7-3 and TRBJ2-5, is GAGVSQTPSNKVTEKGKYVELRCDPISGHTALYWYRQSLGQGPEFLIYFQGTGAADDSGLPNDRFFAVRPEGSVSTLKIQRTERGDSAVYLCASSLSGDPETQYFGPGTRLLVL.